This T cell receptor (beta chain) was profiled in a study of read filtering for tumor transcriptome and immune sequencing (dated by TCRdb to the early 2020s). For the wider study: Of the patients in the cohort, fewer than 20 were male and approximately 15 were female, and their mean age was about 70 years, with a range of about 45 to 85. After DNase treatment, whole-transcriptome libraries were prepared using the TruSeq RNA Access Library Prep Kit. TCR repertoires obtained by targeted immune repertoire sequencing and by bulk whole-transcriptome sequencing performed on the same bone marrow samples were compared. By revised international staging, fewer than ten patients were R-ISS I, 16 were R-ISS II and over five were R-ISS III. One main goal was a read-filtering strategy for immune repertoire data, in particular deciding whether clonotypes backed by only one read should be removed. Per sample, about 3.5 to 10.27 million TCR-region mapped reads were obtained with IR-seq, compared with only about 80 to 1,400 with RNA-seq. Broader findings and caveats from the paper: The sorted CD138-negative fraction was a mixed bone marrow immune population, not purified T cells. The correlation between IR-seq and RNA-seq shared clonotype proportions rose when single-read clonotypes were removed. Single-read clonotypes made up roughly 81% of clonotypes but about 3.3% of total reads in IR-seq, and about three quarters of clonotypes and roughly 48% of reads in RNA-seq. Compared with RNA-seq, IR-seq captured clonotypes at much higher depth and more reliably, and a smaller IR-seq throughput was enough to identify most shared clonotypes.

The Immunoverse kit was used to build TCR libraries from about 430 ng RNA, with molecular barcoded adaptors covering alpha/delta and beta/gamma chains. TCR library preparation was performed with the same RNA that was used for transcriptome sequencing. An Illumina HiSeq 4000 with 2 x 150 cycles was used to sequence the TCR libraries. On the study's bioinformatics: Using MiXCR, which included quality filtering and error correction, TCR reads were aligned to human V, D, J and C references and then assembled into CDR3 clonotypes. Clonotype counts and gene usage diversity were analyzed with the tcR package in R. Raw mapping reads were checked after the RNA-seq reads had been mapped by STAR aligner version 2.5.3a onto the human GRCh37 genome. IR-seq fastq files were randomly downsampled with Seqtk 1.3 to test the effect of sequencing depth on detected clonotypes. The raw public reads went through TCRdb reprocessing: fastp at Q25, MiXCR clone calling, in-frame beta chains kept. Every CDR3 protein is listed once, alongside the most common genes and DNA of its rows. TCRdb, rather than the study authors, made the V and J calls. The sample table shows 12,000 to 15,000 distinct CDR3 sequences, and just over 20% are seen once. The ten biggest clones cover 80% of the sample.

As regards this clonotype: The clone's antigen remains unknown. The input lacks base qualities; no much larger clone sits a single base away.

Each patient had bone marrow sampled at the time of active disease. Isolation of bone marrow mononuclear cells was performed by Ficoll-Hypaque density gradient centrifugation. Myeloma plasma cells were removed and CD138-negative cells were collected by negative selection after labeling with CD138 magnetic microbeads on a MACS separator. Purity of the isolated cells was checked by flow cytometry on an Attune NxT using CD138 antibodies. TRIzol reagent was used to extract total RNA, which was then quantified with a NanoDrop spectrophotometer. Paired RNA-seq and IR-seq were performed on each patient's CD138-negative bone marrow sample. Sample: a population of CD138-negative cells sorted from bone marrow. This sample's cell subset or site label indicates: bone marrow mononuclear cells depleted of CD138+ plasma/myeloma cells by negative magnetic selection. The sequence derives from a donor at least 40 years old with multiple myeloma.

The DNA reads TGTGCCAGCAGCCAAGTGGTGTGGCTTGCGGGCTCATACAATGAGCAGTTCTTC. This encodes CASSQVVWLAGSYNEQFF. This chain is built from TRBV3-1 and TRBJ2-1, with a weak D call of TRBD2 (5 bases match). In the germline V gene (reference sequence), CDR1 corresponds to LGHDT and CDR2 to YNNKEL. There are 18 amino acids in the CDR3, from cysteine to phenylalanine inclusive. Only the CDR3 DNA is retained, 54 bases long and in frame from the first base. Trimming takes 1 base from V and 4 bases from J, and the germline ends sit 20 bases apart.